What follows are 21 T cell receptor beta chains derived from one specimen sequenced in a study of lung T cells in sarcoidosis with Löfgren's syndrome. TCRdb used MiXCR to reprocess the reads, holding one entry per CDR3 protein. The data hold 58,000 or so distinct CDR3 sequences, with 21% observed a single time. Sample: CD4+ T cells from PBMCs. The origin of the receptors is a human donor with sarcoidosis (Löfgren's syndrome or another form), or a control subject (not recorded which).

The chain carries TRBV9 and TRBJ2-7, with no clear D. V dropped 0 bases and J dropped 4 bases, with 11 bases sitting between them. The CDR3 runs to 14 residues. The germline V gene has CDR1 SGDLS and CDR2 YYNGEE. CDR3 nucleotide sequence: TGTGCCAGCAGCGTAGGGGCTGGTCTATACGAGCAGTACTTC. It is translated as CASSVGAGLYEQYF.

This clonotype was picked up many times. V and J are TRBV6-1 and TRBJ2-1; D is unclear. Germline-derived CDR1 and CDR2 are MNHNS and SASEGT. Trimming removed 7 bases at V and 9 bases at J, with 13 bases between. This CDR3 comprises 12 residues. For the CDR3, the DNA is TGTGCCAGCACTCCAGAGATCGGTGAGCAGTTCTTC. It is translated as CASTPEIGEQFF.

The chain has TRBV2 and TRBJ1-3; maybe TRBD1 (5 bases). The CDR3 contains 15 residues. Germline CDR1 reads SNHLY; CDR2 reads FYNNEI. Between the trimmed V and J ends, which lost 3 bases and 2 bases, there was a span of 11 bases. This chain's CDR3 is CASSDPRRAGNTIYF. The DNA of the CDR3 is TGTGCCAGCAGTGACCCCCGCAGGGCTGGAAACACCATATATTTT.

This clonotype was counted ten times or more. V usage is TRBV6-6 and J usage is TRBJ2-3; 8 nucleotides align to TRBD2. The V segment lost 2 bases and the J segment 5 bases; nucleotides outside the gene matches: 6. The CDR3 has 15 residues. Germline V gene sequence: CDR1 MNHNY, CDR2 SVGAGI (reference sequence). CDR3 region: CASSYNGGAGDTQYF. CDR3 coding DNA: TGTGCCAGCAGTTACAACGGGGGGGCTGGAGATACGCAGTATTTT.

The genes are TRBV20-1 and TRBJ2-1; the match to TRBD2 covers 10 bases. V gave up 3 bases and J gave up 2 bases; unmatched junction bases: 10. In germline, CDR1 is DFQATT, CDR2 SNEGSKA (reference sequence). The CDR3 consists of 17 residues. The CDR3 sequence is CSARTTGLAAPYNEQFF. The CDR3 nucleotides read TGCAGTGCTAGGACAACCGGACTAGCGGCGCCCTACAATGAGCAGTTCTTC.

For this clonotype: A read error is possible here, since a much larger clone lies one base away. The chain joins TRBV28 to TRBJ2-1, with a weak D call TRBD1 (6 bases). Germline CDR1 and CDR2: MDHEN and SYDVKM. This CDR3 has 15 residues. The CDR3 loop reads CASSPGHSSYNERFF. CDR3 sequence (DNA): TGTGCCAGCAGCCCGGGACACAGCTCCTACAATGAGCGGTTCTTC. The complete variable domain, with remaining parts taken from reference TRBV28 and TRBJ2-1, reads DVKVTQSSRYLVKRTGEKVFLECVQDMDHENMFWYRQDPGLGLRLIYFSYDVKMKEKGDIPEGYSVSREKKERFSLILESASTNQTSMYLCASSPGHSSYNERFFGPGTRLTVL.

V gene TRBV3-1 combines with J gene TRBJ2-7; 9 bases match TRBD2. J lost 4 bases, V lost 4 bases, and 2 bases had no gene match. The CDR3 consists of 13 residues. Germline CDR1 is LGHDT and CDR2 is YNNKEL (reference sequence). The CDR3 spells CASSRGLAYEQYV. The CDR3 nucleotides read TGTGCCAGCAGCCGAGGACTAGCGTACGAGCAGTACGTC.

This clonotype was counted many times. The gene calls are TRBV6-2 or TRBV6-3 and TRBJ2-1; D gene uncertain. The CDR3 is 17 residues long. V was clipped by 2 bases and J by 3 bases, with 17 bases between them. Germline V gene lookup returns CDR1 MNHEY and CDR2 SVGEGT. The CDR3 protein is CASSYTPTPVLYNEQFF. The CDR3 nucleotides are TGTGCCAGCAGTTACACCCCCACCCCGGTCCTCTACAATGAGCAGTTCTTC.

This clonotype was picked up many times. The rearrangement links TRBV27 to TRBJ2-6; weak D call: TRBD1 (5 bases). CDR1 MNHEY and CDR2 SMNVEV come from the germline V gene (reference sequence). The CDR3 has 16 residues. Between the trimmed V and J ends, which lost 5 bases and 1 base, there was a span of 12 bases. The CDR3: CASSPQPGSGANVLTF. The CDR3 coding sequence is TGTGCCAGCAGTCCTCAACCAGGGTCTGGGGCCAACGTCCTGACTTTC.

A few counts support this clonotype. The J gene is TRBJ2-5, the V gene TRBV20-1, with 9 bases fitting TRBD1. V was clipped by 6 bases and J by 5 bases; unmatched bases: 13. Germline CDR1 reads DFQATT; CDR2 reads SNEGSKA (reference sequence). This CDR3 is 15 amino acids long. In DNA form, the CDR3 reads TGCAGTGCCAACCCCGGGACAGGGAAAGCGGAGACCCAGTACTTC. Translating gives CSANPGTGKAETQYF.

This clonotype occurred once. This clone may be a read error of a much larger clone one base away. The gene calls are TRBV28 and TRBJ1-1, with TRBD1 identical over 8 bases. The junction had 11 bases not matched to a gene; V was cut back by 3 bases and J by 5 bases. Germline V lookup: CDR1 MDHEN, CDR2 SYDVKM. The length of the CDR3 is 16 residues. CDR3 coding DNA: TGTGCCAGCAGTTTCACCTCAGGGACAGGTAGGACTGAAGCTTTCTTT. Its protein product is CASSFTSGTGRTEAFF. Complete variable domain (other parts from reference TRBV28 and TRBJ1-1): DVKVTQSSRYLVKRTGEKVFLECVQDMDHENMFWYRQDPGLGLRLIYFSYDVKMKEKGDIPEGYSVSREKKERFSLILESASTNQTSMYLCASSFTSGTGRTEAFFGQGTRLTVV.

The V gene is TRBV4-1, the J gene TRBJ1-5, with D tentatively TRBD1 (5 bases). The V end was cut by 4 bases, the J end by 6 bases, with 19 bases between. Germline CDR1 MGHRA, CDR2 YSYEKL. The CDR3 spans 16 residues. The CDR3 DNA reads TGCGCCAGCAGCCGAACAGGAGCCATGACTCTTCAGCCCCAGCATTTT. Protein product: CASSRTGAMTLQPQHF.

This clonotype was seen many times. This chain links TRBV28 with TRBJ2-2; D may match TRBD1 or TRBD2 (6 bases each). This CDR3 has 15 residues. Deletions cut 6 bases from V and 7 bases from J, with 18 bases between. Germline V CDR1 and CDR2: MDHEN, SYDVKM. CDR3 amino acids: CASSPPGARIGELFF. In DNA form, the CDR3 reads TGTGCCAGCAGCCCGCCGGGGGCGAGGATCGGGGAGCTGTTTTTT.

The chain has TRBV18 and TRBJ2-1; the match to TRBD1 covers 9 bases. The CDR3 totals 14 residues. The germline gives CDR1 KGHSH, CDR2 LQKENI. The V and J ends lost 4 bases and 6 bases, in that order; junction bases with no gene match: 4. In DNA form, the CDR3 reads TGTGCCAGCTCACTACAGGGGGCGCCCAATGAGCAGTTCTTC. This codes for CASSLQGAPNEQFF.

This chain joins TRBV11-2 and TRBJ2-7; D tentatively reads TRBD1 or TRBD2 (5 bases each). V shed 0 bases and J shed 0 bases, with 12 bases lying between them. The CDR3 runs 16 residues. CDR1 and CDR2 (germline): SGHAT, FQNNGV. The DNA for the CDR3 is TGTGCCAGCAGCTTAGATCCGGGACGGAGCTCCTACGAGCAGTACGTC. Residues: CASSLDPGRSSYEQYV.

In regard to this clonotype: A read error is possible here, since a much larger clone lies one base away. V usage is TRBV15 and J usage is TRBJ2-6, with D unclear. Trimming removed 4 bases from V and 1 base from J, with 11 bases in between. CDR1 is LNHNV, CDR2 YYDKDF, per germline (reference sequence). The CDR3 runs to 16 residues. In nucleotides, the CDR3 is TGTGCCACCAGCATCCAGCCCCAATCTGGGGCCAACGTCCTGACTTTC. Its translation: CATSIQPQSGANVLTF.

The J gene is TRBJ2-5, the V gene TRBV2; D gene unclear. Between the trimmed V and J ends, which lost 6 bases and 7 bases, there was a span of 15 bases. CDR1 and CDR2 (germline): SNHLY, FYNNEI. The CDR3 is 13 residues long. CDR3 bases: TGTGCCAGCAGCAACCATGGGCAACGGACCCAGTACTTC. Protein product: CASSNHGQRTQYF.

This clonotype was observed many times. V gene TRBV6-1 combines with J gene TRBJ1-3, with D uncertain. Germline V gives CDR1 MNHNS, CDR2 SASEGT. The CDR3 sequence is 14 residues long. Trimming pared 8 bases from V and 0 bases from J, leaving 11 bases between. In nucleotides, the CDR3 is TGTGCCAGCGGCACGACGGGCTCTGGAAACACCATATATTTT. Translating it yields CASGTTGSGNTIYF.

Concerning this clonotype itself: This may come from a read error, since a much larger clone is one base off. CDR3 bases: TGCAGTGCTAGCGAAGCGGGAAGGGGGCGTGAGCAGTTCTTC. This encodes CSASEAGRGREQFF. The chain links TRBV20-1 to TRBJ2-1; D may be TRBD1 or TRBD2 (7 bases each). V was pared by 3 bases and J by 9 bases, with 18 bases between. The CDR3 sequence is 14 residues long. Germline values: CDR1 DFQATT, CDR2 SNEGSKA (reference sequence).

This clonotype was observed many times. This chain joins TRBV7-9 and TRBJ2-1; 10 bases map to TRBD1. The germline CDR1 and CDR2 sequences are SEHNR and FQNEAQ (reference sequence). This CDR3 is 16 amino acids long. J was trimmed by 4 bases and V by 0 bases; bases with no gene match: 3. CDR3 coding DNA: TGTGCCAGCAGCTTAGCGAGGGGACAGGGGTACAATGAGCAGTTCTTC. Translating gives CASSLARGQGYNEQFF.

Comment on this clonotype: This may come from a read error, since a much larger clone is one base off. The chain has TRBV20-1 and TRBJ1-1, with 8 bases that match TRBD1. The CDR3 totals 15 residues. From germline, CDR1 is DFQATT and CDR2 SNEGSKA (reference sequence). The V and J ends lost 4 bases and 3 bases, in that order; junction bases with no gene match: 10. The CDR3 protein is CSAMDRVFMDTEAFF. The CDR3 coding sequence is TGCAGTGCTATGGACAGGGTCTTCATGGACACTGAAGCTTTCTTT.